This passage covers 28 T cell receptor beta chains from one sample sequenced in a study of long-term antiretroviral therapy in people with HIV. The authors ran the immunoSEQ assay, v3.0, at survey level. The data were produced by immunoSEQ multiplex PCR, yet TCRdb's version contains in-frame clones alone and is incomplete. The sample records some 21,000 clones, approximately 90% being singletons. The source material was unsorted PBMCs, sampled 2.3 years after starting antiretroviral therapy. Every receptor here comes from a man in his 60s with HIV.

The CDR3 protein is CASSELGGPRATQYF. The CDR3 bases are TGTGCCAGCAGTGAACTCGGCGGCCCAAGGGCGACCCAGTACTTC. The chain is built from TRBV6-1 and TRBJ2-5; no reliable D call. Trimming removed 2 bases at V and 7 bases at J, with 17 bases between. Looked up from germline, CDR1 is MNHNS and CDR2 is SASEGT. CDR3 length: 15 residues.

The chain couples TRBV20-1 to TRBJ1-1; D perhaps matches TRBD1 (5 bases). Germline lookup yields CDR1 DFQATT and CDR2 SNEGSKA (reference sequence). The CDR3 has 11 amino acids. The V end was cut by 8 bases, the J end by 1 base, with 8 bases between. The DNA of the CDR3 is TGCAGTCCCACAGGGAACACTGAAGCTTTCTTT. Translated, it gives CSPTGNTEAFF.

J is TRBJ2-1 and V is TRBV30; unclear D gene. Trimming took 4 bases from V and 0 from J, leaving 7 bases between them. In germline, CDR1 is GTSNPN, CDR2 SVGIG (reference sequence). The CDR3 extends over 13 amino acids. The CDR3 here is CAWTLSSYNEQFF. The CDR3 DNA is TGTGCCTGGACACTGAGCTCCTACAATGAGCAGTTCTTC.

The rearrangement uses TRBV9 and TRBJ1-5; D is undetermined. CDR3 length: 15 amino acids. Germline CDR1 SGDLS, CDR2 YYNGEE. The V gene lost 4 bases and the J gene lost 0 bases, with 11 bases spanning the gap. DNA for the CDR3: TGTGCCAGCAGCCCGAACCCCAATAGCAATCAGCCCCAGCATTTT. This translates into CASSPNPNSNQPQHF.

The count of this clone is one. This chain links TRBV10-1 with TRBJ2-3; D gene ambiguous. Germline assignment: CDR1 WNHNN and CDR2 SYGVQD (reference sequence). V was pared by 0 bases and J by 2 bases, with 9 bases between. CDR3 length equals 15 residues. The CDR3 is CASSESSANTDTQYF. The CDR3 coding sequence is TGCGCCAGCAGTGAGTCGTCAGCAAACACAGATACGCAGTATTTT.

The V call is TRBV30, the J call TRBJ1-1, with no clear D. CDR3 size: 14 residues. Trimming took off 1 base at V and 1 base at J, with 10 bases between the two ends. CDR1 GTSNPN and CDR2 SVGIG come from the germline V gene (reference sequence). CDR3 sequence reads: CAWSASLRNTEAFF. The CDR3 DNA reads TGTGCCTGGAGTGCCTCCCTTAGGAACACTGAAGCTTTCTTT.

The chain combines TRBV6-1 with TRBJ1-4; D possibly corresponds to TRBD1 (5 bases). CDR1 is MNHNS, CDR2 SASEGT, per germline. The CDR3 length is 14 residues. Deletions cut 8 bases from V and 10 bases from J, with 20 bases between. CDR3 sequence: CASALRDQGGKLFF. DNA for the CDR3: TGTGCCAGCGCCCTGAGGGACCAAGGAGGAAAACTGTTTTTT.

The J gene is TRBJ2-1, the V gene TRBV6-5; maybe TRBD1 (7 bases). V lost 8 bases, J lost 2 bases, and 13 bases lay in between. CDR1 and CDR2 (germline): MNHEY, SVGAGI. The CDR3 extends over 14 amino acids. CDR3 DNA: TGTGCCAGCGGACTACAGGGGACCTACAATGAGCAGTTCTTC. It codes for CASGLQGTYNEQFF.

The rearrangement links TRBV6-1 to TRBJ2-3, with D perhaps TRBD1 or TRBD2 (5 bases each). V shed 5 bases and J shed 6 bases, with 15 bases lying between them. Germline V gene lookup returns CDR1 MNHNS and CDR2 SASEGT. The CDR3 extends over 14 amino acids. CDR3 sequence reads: CASSNRDPGDTQYF. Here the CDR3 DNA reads TGTGCCAGCAGTAACCGGGACCCAGGGGATACGCAGTATTTT.

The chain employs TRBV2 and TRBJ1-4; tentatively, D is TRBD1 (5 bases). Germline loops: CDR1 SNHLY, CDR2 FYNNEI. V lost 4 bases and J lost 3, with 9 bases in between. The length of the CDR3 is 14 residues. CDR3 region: CASSVGGSNEKLFF. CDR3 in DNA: TGTGCCAGCAGTGTTGGGGGATCTAATGAAAAACTGTTTTTT.

The chain's CDR3 is CASSPKGRVTPSSYNEQFF. CDR3 DNA: TGTGCCAGCTCCCCGAAAGGCCGGGTCACCCCGAGCTCCTACAATGAGCAGTTCTTC. V usage is TRBV18 and J usage is TRBJ2-1; D ambiguous. The CDR3 is 19 residues long. Deletions cut 6 bases from V and 0 bases from J, with 24 bases between. Per germline, CDR1 KGHSH and CDR2 LQKENI. Full variable domain (rest looked up from reference TRBV18 and TRBJ2-1): NAGVMQNPRHLVRRRGQEARLRCSPMKGHSHVYWYRQLPEEGLKFMVYLQKENIIDESGMPKERFSAEFPKEGPSILRIQQVVRGDSAAYFCASSPKGRVTPSSYNEQFFGPGTRLTVL.

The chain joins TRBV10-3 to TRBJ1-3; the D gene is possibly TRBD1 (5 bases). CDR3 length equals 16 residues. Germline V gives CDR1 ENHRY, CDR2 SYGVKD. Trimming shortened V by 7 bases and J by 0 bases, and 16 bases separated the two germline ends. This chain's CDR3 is CAITLGETSSGNTIYF. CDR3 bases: TGTGCCATCACCTTAGGGGAAACAAGCTCTGGAAACACCATATATTTT.

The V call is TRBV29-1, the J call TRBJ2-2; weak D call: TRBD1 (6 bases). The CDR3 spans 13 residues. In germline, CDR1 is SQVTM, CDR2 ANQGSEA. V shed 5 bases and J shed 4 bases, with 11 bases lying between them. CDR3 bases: TGCAGCGTTTCCAGGGGAGCCACCGGGGAGCTGTTTTTT. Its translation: CSVSRGATGELFF.

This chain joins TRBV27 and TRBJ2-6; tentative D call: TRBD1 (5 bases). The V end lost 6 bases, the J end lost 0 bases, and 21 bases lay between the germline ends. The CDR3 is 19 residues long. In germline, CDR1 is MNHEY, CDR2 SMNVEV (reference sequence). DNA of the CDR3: TGTGCCAGCAGGACAGCGCAGGGCCCCGAATACTCTGGGGCCAACGTCCTGACTTTC. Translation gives CASRTAQGPEYSGANVLTF.

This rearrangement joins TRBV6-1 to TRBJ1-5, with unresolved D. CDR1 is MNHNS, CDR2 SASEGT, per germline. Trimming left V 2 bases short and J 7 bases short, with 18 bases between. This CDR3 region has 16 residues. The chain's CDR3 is CASSESRPWGGQPQHF. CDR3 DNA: TGTGCCAGCAGTGAATCCAGGCCCTGGGGTGGACAGCCCCAGCATTTT.

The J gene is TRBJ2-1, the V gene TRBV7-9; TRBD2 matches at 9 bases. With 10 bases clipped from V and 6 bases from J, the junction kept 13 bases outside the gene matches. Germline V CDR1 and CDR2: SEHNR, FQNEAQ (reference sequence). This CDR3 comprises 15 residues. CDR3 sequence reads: CATVEGLAGPNEQFF. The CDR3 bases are TGTGCCACCGTGGAGGGCCTAGCGGGACCCAATGAGCAGTTCTTC.

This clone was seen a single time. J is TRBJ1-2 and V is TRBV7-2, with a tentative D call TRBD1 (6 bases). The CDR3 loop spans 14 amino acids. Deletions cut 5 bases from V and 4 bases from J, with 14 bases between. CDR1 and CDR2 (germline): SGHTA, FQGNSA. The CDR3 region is CASSPFRGGYGYTF. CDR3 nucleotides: TGTGCCAGCAGCCCGTTCAGGGGAGGCTATGGCTACACCTTC.

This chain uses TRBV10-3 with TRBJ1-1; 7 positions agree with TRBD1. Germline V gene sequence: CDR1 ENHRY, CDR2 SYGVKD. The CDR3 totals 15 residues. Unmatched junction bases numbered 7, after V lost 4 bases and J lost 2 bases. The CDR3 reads CAISGPGQRNTEAFF. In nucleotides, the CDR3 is TGTGCCATCAGTGGACCGGGACAGAGAAACACTGAAGCTTTCTTT.

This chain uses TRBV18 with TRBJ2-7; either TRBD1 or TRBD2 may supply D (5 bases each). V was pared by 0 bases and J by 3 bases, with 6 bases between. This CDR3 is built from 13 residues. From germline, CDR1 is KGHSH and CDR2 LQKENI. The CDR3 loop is CASSPPGVYEQYF. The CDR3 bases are TGTGCCAGCTCACCACCGGGGGTCTACGAGCAGTACTTC.

The CDR3 loop is CASSQAPAGVAQETQYF. The CDR3 bases are TGTGCCAGCAGCCAAGCCCCAGCGGGGGTGGCCCAAGAGACCCAGTACTTC. V gene TRBV5-6 combines with J gene TRBJ2-5; 8 bases are a match to TRBD2. With 4 bases clipped from V and 1 base from J, the junction kept 12 bases outside the gene matches. Germline V gene sequence: CDR1 SGHDT, CDR2 YYEEEE. The CDR3 is made up of 17 amino acids.

CDR3: CASSFDGRLSYEQYF. The CDR3 nucleotides read TGTGCCAGCAGCTTCGACGGACGCCTTTCCTACGAGCAGTACTTC. The chain carries TRBV7-6 and TRBJ2-7; D not certain. Germline V lookup: CDR1 SGHVS, CDR2 FNYEAQ. The V end was cut by 3 bases, the J end by 1 base, with 13 bases between. The length of the CDR3 is 15 residues.

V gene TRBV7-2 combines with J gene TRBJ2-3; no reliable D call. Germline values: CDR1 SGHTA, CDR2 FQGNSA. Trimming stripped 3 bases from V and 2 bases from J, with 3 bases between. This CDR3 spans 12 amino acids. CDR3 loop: CASSLDTDTQYF. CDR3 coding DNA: TGTGCCAGCAGCTTGGACACAGATACGCAGTATTTT. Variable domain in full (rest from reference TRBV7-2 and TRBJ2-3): GAGVSQSPSNKVTEKGKDVELRCDPISGHTALYWYRQSLGQGLEFLIYFQGNSAPDKSGLPSDRFSAERTGGSVSTLTIQRTQQEDSAVYLCASSLDTDTQYFGPGTRLTVL.

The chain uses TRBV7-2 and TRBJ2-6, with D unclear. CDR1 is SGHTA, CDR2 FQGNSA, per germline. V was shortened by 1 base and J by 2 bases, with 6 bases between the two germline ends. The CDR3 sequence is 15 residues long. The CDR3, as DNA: TGTGCCAGCAGCTTAGTAGGAACTGGGGCCAACGTCCTGACTTTC. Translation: CASSLVGTGANVLTF.

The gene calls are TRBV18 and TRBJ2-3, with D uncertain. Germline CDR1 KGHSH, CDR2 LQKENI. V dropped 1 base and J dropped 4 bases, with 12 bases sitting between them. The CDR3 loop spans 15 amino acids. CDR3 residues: CASSPLQAQPDTQYF. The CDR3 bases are TGTGCCAGCTCACCACTTCAGGCCCAGCCAGATACGCAGTATTTT. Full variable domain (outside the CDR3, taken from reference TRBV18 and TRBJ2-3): NAGVMQNPRHLVRRRGQEARLRCSPMKGHSHVYWYRQLPEEGLKFMVYLQKENIIDESGMPKERFSAEFPKEGPSILRIQQVVRGDSAAYFCASSPLQAQPDTQYFGPGTRLTVL.

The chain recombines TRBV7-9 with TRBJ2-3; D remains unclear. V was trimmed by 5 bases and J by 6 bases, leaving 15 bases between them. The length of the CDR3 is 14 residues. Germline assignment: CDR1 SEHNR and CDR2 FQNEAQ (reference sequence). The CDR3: CASSPPATGDTQYF. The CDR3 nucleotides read TGTGCCAGCAGCCCCCCGGCTACCGGGGATACGCAGTATTTT.

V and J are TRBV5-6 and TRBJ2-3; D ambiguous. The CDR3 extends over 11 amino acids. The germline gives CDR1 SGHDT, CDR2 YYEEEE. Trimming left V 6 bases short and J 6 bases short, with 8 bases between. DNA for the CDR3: TGTGCCAGCACCAGTACGGATACGCAGTATTTT. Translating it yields CASTSTDTQYF.

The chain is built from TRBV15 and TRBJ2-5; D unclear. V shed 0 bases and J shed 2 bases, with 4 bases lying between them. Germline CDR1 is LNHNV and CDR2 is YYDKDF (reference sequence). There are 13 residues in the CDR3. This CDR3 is CATSRDRQETQYF. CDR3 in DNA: TGTGCCACCAGCAGAGACAGACAAGAGACCCAGTACTTC.

CDR3 protein: CASSPANMKETQYF. CDR3 in DNA: TGTGCCAGCTCACCAGCGAATATGAAAGAGACCCAGTACTTC. The chain recombines TRBV18 with TRBJ2-5; no clear D gene. CDR3 size: 14 residues. With 2 bases removed from V and 3 bases from J, the gap between germline ends came to 10 bases. The germline gives CDR1 KGHSH, CDR2 LQKENI.